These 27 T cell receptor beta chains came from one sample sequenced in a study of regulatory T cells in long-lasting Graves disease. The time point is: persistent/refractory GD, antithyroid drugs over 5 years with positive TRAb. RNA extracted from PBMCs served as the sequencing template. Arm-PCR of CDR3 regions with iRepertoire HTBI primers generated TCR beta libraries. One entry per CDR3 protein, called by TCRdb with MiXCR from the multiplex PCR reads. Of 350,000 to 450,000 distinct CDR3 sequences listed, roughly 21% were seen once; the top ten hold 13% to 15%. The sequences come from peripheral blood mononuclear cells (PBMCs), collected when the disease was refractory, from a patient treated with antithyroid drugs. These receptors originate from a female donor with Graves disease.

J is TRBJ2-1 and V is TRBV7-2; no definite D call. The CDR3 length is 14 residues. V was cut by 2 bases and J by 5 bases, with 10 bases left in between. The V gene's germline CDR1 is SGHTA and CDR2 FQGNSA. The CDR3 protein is CASSLLWQNNEQFF. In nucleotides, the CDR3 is TGTGCCAGCAGCTTACTTTGGCAAAACAATGAGCAGTTCTTC. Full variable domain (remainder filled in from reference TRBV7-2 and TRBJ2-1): GAGVSQSPSNKVTEKGKDVELRCDPISGHTALYWYRQSLGQGLEFLIYFQGNSAPDKSGLPSDRFSAERTGGSVSTLTIQRTQQEDSAVYLCASSLLWQNNEQFFGPGTRLTVL.

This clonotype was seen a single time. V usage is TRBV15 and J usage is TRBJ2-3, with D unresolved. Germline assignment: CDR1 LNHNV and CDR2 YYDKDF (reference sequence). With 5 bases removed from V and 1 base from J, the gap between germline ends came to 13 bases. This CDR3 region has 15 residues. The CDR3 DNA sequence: TGTGCCACCAGCGGCCCTGAGCTAGGCACAGATACGCAGTATTTT. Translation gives CATSGPELGTDTQYF.

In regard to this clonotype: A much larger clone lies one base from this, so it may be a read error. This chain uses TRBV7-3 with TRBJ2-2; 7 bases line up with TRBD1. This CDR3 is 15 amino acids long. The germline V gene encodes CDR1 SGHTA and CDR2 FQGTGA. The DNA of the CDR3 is TGTGCCAGCAGCCGACAGGGCTCGAACACCGAGGAGCTGTTTTTT. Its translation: CASSRQGSNTEELFF.

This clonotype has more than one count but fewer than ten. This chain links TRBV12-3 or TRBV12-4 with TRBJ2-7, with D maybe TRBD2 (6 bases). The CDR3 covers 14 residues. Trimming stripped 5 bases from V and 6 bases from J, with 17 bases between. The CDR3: CASSIGRLRGEQYF. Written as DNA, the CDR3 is TGTGCCAGCAGTATTGGGAGGTTGCGAGGCGAGCAGTACTTC.

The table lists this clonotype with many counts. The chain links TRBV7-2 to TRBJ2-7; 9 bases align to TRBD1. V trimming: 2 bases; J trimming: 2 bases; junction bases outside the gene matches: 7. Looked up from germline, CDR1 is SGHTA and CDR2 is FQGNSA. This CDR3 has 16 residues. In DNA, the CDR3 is TGTGCCAGCAGCTTAAACGACAGGGGGGCGACCTACGAGCAGTACTTC. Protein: CASSLNDRGATYEQYF. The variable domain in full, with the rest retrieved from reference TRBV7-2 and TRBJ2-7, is GAGVSQSPSNKVTEKGKDVELRCDPISGHTALYWYRQSLGQGLEFLIYFQGNSAPDKSGLPSDRFSAERTGGSVSTLTIQRTQQEDSAVYLCASSLNDRGATYEQYFGPGTRLTVT.

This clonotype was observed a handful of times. The CDR3 DNA reads TGCGCCAGCAGCTTAACAGGGGAAGGAGAGACCCAGTACTTC. Amino acid sequence: CASSLTGEGETQYF. The chain joins TRBV5-1 to TRBJ2-5, with 7 bases matching TRBD1. The CDR3 length is 14 residues. V lost 2 bases to trimming and J lost 4 bases; unmatched junction nucleotides: 5. Germline CDR1 is SGHRS and CDR2 is YFSETQ.

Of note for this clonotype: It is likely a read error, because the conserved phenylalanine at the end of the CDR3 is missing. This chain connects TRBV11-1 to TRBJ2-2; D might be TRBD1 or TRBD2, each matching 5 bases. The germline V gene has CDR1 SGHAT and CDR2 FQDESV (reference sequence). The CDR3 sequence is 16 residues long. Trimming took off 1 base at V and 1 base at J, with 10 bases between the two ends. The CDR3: CASSLGGIKNTGELFL. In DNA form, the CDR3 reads TGTGCCAGCAGCTTAGGGGGGATTAAGAACACCGGGGAGCTGTTTCTT.

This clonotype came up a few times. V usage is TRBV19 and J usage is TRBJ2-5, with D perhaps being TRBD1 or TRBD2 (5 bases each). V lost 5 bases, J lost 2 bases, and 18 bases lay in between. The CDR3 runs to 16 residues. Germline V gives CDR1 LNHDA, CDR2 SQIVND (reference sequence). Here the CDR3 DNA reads TGTGCCAGTAGTGTTTACCCCGGGACCATGCAAGAGACCCAGTACTTC. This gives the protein CASSVYPGTMQETQYF.

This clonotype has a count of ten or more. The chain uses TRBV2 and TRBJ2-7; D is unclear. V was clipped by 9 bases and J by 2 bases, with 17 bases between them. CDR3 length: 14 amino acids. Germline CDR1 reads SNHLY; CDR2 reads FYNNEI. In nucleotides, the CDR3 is TGTGCCAGTTCGGGTAATGGGCTAACCTACGAGCAGTACTTC. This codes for CASSGNGLTYEQYF.

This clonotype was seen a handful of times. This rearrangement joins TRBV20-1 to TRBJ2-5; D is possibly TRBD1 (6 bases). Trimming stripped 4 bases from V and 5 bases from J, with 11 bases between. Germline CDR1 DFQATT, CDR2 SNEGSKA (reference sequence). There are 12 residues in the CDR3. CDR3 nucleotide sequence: TGCAGTGCTAACAGGGTGGGGGAGACCCAGTACTTC. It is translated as CSANRVGETQYF.

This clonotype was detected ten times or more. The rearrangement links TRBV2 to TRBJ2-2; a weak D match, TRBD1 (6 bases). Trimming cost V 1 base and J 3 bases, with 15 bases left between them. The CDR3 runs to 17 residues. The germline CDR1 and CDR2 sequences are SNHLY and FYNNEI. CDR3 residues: CASSEDFVTGYTGELFF. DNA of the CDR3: TGTGCCAGCAGTGAAGATTTCGTGACAGGTTACACCGGGGAGCTGTTTTTT.

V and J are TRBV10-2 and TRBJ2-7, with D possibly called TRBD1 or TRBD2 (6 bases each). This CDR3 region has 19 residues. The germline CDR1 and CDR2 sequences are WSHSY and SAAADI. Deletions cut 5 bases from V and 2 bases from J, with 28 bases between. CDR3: CASSKVEEGHHHATYEQYF. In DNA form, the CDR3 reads TGCGCCAGCAGTAAGGTGGAGGAGGGACATCACCACGCCACCTACGAGCAGTACTTC.

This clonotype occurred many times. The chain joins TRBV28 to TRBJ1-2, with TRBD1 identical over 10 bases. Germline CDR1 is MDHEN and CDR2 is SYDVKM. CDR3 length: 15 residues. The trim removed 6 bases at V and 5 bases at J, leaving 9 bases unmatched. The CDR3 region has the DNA TGTGCCAGCAGATCAGTTCGACAGGGGGCATATGGCTACACCTTC. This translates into CASRSVRQGAYGYTF.

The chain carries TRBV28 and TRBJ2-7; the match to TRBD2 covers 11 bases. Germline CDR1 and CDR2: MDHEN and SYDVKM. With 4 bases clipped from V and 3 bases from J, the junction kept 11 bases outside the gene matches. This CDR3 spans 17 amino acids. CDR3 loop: CASSSPSSGRSNYEQYF. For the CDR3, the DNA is TGTGCCAGCAGTTCGCCCTCTAGCGGGAGGTCAAACTACGAGCAGTACTTC. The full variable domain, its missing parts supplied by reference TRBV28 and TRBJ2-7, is DVKVTQSSRYLVKRTGEKVFLECVQDMDHENMFWYRQDPGLGLRLIYFSYDVKMKEKGDIPEGYSVSREKKERFSLILESASTNQTSMYLCASSSPSSGRSNYEQYFGPGTRLTVT.

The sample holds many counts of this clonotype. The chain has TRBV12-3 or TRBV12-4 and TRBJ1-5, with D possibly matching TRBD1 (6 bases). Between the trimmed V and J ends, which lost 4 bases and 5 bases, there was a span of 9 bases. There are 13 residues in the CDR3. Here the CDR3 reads CASSSGDYQPQHF. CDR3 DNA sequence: TGTGCCAGCAGTTCAGGGGACTATCAGCCCCAGCATTTT.

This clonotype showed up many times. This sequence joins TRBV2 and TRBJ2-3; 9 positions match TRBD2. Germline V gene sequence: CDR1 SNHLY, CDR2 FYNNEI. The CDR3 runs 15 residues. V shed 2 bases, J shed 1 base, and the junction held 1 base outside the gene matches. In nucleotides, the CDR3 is TGTGCCAGCAGTGAATGGACTAGCGGCACAGATACGCAGTATTTT. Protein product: CASSEWTSGTDTQYF.

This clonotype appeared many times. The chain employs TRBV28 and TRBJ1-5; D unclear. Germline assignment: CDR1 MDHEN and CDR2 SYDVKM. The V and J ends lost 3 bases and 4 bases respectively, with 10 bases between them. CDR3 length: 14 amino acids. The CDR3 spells CASSLWLSNQPQHF. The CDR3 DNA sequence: TGTGCCAGCAGTTTGTGGTTGTCAAATCAGCCCCAGCATTTT.

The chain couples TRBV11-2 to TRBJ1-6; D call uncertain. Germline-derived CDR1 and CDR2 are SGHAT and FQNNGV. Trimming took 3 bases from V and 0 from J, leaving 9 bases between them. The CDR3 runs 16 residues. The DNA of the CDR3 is TGTGCCAGCAGCTTGATACCCAGCTCCTATAATTCACCCCTCCACTTT. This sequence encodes CASSLIPSSYNSPLHF.

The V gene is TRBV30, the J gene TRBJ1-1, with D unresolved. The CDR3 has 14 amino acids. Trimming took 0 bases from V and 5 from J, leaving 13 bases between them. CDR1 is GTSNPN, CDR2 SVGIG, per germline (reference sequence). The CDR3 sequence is CAWSVGPLGTEAFF. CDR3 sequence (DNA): TGTGCCTGGAGTGTTGGTCCACTGGGGACTGAAGCTTTCTTT.

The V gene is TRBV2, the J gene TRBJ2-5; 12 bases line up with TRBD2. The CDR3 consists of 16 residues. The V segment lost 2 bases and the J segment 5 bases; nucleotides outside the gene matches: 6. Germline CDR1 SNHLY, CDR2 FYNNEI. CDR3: CASSELLAGGGETQYF. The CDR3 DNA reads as TGTGCCAGCAGTGAACTACTAGCGGGAGGAGGGGAGACCCAGTACTTC.

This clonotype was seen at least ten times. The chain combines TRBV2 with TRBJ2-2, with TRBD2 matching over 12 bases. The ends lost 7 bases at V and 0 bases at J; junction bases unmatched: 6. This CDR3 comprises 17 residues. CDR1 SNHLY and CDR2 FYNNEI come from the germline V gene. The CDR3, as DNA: TGTGCCAGCAATACTAGCGGGAGGAACGCGAACACCGGGGAGCTGTTTTTT. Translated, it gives CASNTSGRNANTGELFF.

The CDR3 loop reads CATTPGQNYEQYF. Written as DNA, the CDR3 is TGTGCCACGACCCCGGGGCAGAACTACGAGCAGTACTTC. This chain joins TRBV10-3 and TRBJ2-7; either TRBD1 or TRBD2 may fit D (5 bases each). The V end was cut by 10 bases, the J end by 3 bases, with 16 bases between. Germline-derived CDR1 and CDR2 are ENHRY and SYGVKD. The CDR3 consists of 13 residues.

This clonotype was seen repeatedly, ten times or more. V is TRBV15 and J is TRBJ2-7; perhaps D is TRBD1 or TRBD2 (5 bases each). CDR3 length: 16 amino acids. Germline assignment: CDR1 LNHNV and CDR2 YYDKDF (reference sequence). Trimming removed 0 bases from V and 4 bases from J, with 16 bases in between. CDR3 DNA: TGTGCCACCAGCAGAGATTGGGACGTGGGGTGGTACGAGCAGTACTTC. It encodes CATSRDWDVGWYEQYF.

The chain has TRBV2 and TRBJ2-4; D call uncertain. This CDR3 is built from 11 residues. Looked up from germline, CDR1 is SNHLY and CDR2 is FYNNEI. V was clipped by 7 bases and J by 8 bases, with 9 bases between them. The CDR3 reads CASKLADIQYF. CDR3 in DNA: TGTGCCAGCAAGCTGGCGGACATTCAGTACTTC.

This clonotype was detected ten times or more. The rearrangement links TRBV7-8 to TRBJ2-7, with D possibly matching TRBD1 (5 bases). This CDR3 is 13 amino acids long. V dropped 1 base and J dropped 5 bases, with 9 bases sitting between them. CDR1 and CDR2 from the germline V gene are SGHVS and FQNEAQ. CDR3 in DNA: TGTGCCAGCAGCTTAGAAGGGGTCGACGAGCAGTACTTC. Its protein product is CASSLEGVDEQYF.

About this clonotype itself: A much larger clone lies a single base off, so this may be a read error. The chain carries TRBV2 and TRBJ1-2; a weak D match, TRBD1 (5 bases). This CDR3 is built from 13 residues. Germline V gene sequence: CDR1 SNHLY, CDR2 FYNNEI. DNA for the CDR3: TGTGTCAGCAGAGGGACGCGGAACTATGGCTACACCTTC. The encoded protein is CVSRGTRNYGYTF.

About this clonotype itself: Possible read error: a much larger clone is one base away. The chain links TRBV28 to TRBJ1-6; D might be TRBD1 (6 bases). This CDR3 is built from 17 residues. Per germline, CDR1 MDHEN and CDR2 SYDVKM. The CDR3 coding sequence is TGTGCCAGCAGTTTGGGGGCCCGGGTTAGCTATAATTCACCCCTCCGCTTT. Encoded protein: CASSLGARVSYNSPLRF.